What follows is one T cell receptor (beta chain) and its context. What it recognizes is unknown. This sample stems from a study of cytomegalovirus exposure and HLA in healthy donors. Regarding the study as a whole: Using the classifier, cytomegalovirus status was reportedly diagnosed with high specificity and sensitivity.

The CDR3 loop spans 16 amino acids. Per the germline V gene, CDR1 is MNHNY and CDR2 is SVGAGI (reference sequence). The junction had 9 bases not matched to a gene; V was cut back by 4 bases and J by 6 bases. Assay: immunoSEQ multiplex PCR; the TCRdb copy retains only in-frame clones and omits some. The repertoire holds some 340,000 clones, with about 85% as singletons. This TCR came from a woman aged 25 to 45 in good health and CMV-seropositive. The chain joins TRBV6-6 to TRBJ1-6, with TRBD1 identical over 7 bases. Sequenced material: PBMCs. Here the CDR3 DNA reads TGTGCCAGCAGTTTCGCGGACAGGATTGGTAATTCACCCCTCCACTTT. Translated, it gives CASSFADRIGNSPLHF.